The 19 T cell receptor beta chains presented below share a single source sample, sequenced in a study of PD-L1 blockade in urothelial cancer. Profiling relied on immunoSEQ multiplex PCR, and the TCRdb table lists in-frame clones only, not all of them. The sample carries approximately 86,000 clones, around four fifths recorded once. Time point indicated: pretreatment peripheral blood. Sequences were derived from PBMCs, sampled around atezolizumab (anti-PD-L1) treatment. These receptors originate from a man in his forties with urothelial cancer.

V usage is TRBV7-2 and J usage is TRBJ2-2; TRBD2 aligns across 9 bases. The CDR3 spans 17 residues. The V gene's germline CDR1 is SGHTA and CDR2 FQGNSA. With 1 base clipped from V and 3 bases from J, the junction kept 6 bases outside the gene matches. CDR3 bases: TGTGCCAGCAGCTTAGAGCGTGCGGGAGGGCACACCGGGGAGCTGTTTTTT. Translated: CASSLERAGGHTGELFF. The variable domain in full, with the rest retrieved from reference TRBV7-2 and TRBJ2-2, is GAGVSQSPSNKVTEKGKDVELRCDPISGHTALYWYRQSLGQGLEFLIYFQGNSAPDKSGLPSDRFSAERTGGSVSTLTIQRTQQEDSAVYLCASSLERAGGHTGELFFGEGSRLTVL.

The chain uses TRBV5-1 and TRBJ1-1; D remains ambiguous. This CDR3 is built from 14 residues. Trimming took off 7 bases at V and 1 base at J, with 14 bases between the two ends. Germline CDR1 and CDR2: SGHRS and YFSETQ. CDR3 sequence reads: CASEFGSGNTEAFF. The CDR3 DNA reads TGCGCCAGCGAATTCGGGTCGGGGAACACTGAAGCTTTCTTT.

The rearrangement links TRBV30 to TRBJ2-1; the match to TRBD2 covers 11 bases. V was clipped by 0 bases and J by 9 bases; unmatched bases: 1. The CDR3 has 13 residues. In germline, CDR1 is GTSNPN, CDR2 SVGIG (reference sequence). DNA of the CDR3: TGTGCCTGGAGTGTAGGGACTAGCGGTGAGCAGTTCTTC. Translated: CAWSVGTSGEQFF. Full variable domain (remainder filled in from reference TRBV30 and TRBJ2-1): SQTIHQWPATLVQPVGSPLSLECTVEGTSNPNLYWYRQAAGRGLQLLFYSVGIGQISSEVPQNLSASRPQDRQFILSSKKLLLSDSGFYLCAWSVGTSGEQFFGPGTRLTVL.

This sequence joins TRBV27 and TRBJ2-2; TRBD2 might be the D (5 bases). Germline V lookup: CDR1 MNHEY, CDR2 SMNVEV (reference sequence). V was shortened by 5 bases and J by 8 bases, with 9 bases between the two germline ends. CDR3 length: 12 amino acids. In nucleotides, the CDR3 is TGTGCCAGCAGTCTAGCCCTTGGGGAGCTGTTTTTT. Translation: CASSLALGELFF.

V usage is TRBV4-1 and J usage is TRBJ1-3, with D perhaps matching TRBD1 (6 bases). The length of the CDR3 is 18 residues. Trimming took off 0 bases at V and 1 base at J, with 16 bases between the two ends. Germline CDR1 and CDR2: MGHRA and YSYEKL. The chain's CDR3 is CASSQDRQGFSSGNTIYF. Here the CDR3 DNA reads TGCGCCAGCAGCCAAGACCGGCAGGGGTTTAGTTCTGGAAACACCATATATTTT.

This rearrangement joins TRBV5-4 to TRBJ1-1; D gene ambiguous. The germline gives CDR1 SGHNT, CDR2 YYREEE (reference sequence). The CDR3 runs 13 residues. V was trimmed by 1 base and J by 5 bases, leaving 9 bases between them. In DNA form, the CDR3 reads TGTGCCAGCAGCTTGACCGGAGTGACTGAAGCTTTCTTT. This sequence encodes CASSLTGVTEAFF.

The chain's CDR3 is CASSLTSLSGTGSEKLFF. CDR3 sequence (DNA): TGTGCCAGCAGCCTCACCTCCCTCTCCGGGACAGGGAGCGAAAAACTGTTTTTT. V gene TRBV21-1 combines with J gene TRBJ1-4; the table calls TRBD1, which could not be checked here. TRBV21-1 is marked as a pseudogene. The CDR3 is made up of 18 amino acids.

This clone was found once. The V gene is TRBV12-2, the J gene TRBJ2-7; the table's D call TRBD1 went unverified against the DNA. TRBV12-2 constitutes a pseudogene. The CDR3 length is 14 residues. This CDR3 is CASRPSLGLYEQYF. The CDR3 DNA follows: TGTGCAAGTCGTCCTTCCCTGGGGCTCTACGAGCAGTACTTC.

This sequence joins TRBV6-6 and TRBJ1-1; no clear D. This CDR3 has 13 amino acids. The germline CDR1 and CDR2 sequences are MNHNY and SVGAGI (reference sequence). Trimming pared 6 bases from V and 6 bases from J, leaving 14 bases between. This CDR3 is CASSRLSSAEAFF. The CDR3 DNA is TGTGCCAGCAGCCGACTCTCAAGTGCTGAAGCTTTCTTT.

J is TRBJ2-5 and V is TRBV6-1; TRBD1 agrees at 7 bases. The CDR3 is 13 amino acids. Germline V gene data show CDR1 as MNHNS and CDR2 as SASEGT. After removal of 4 bases from V and 4 bases from J, the junction contained 3 bases not matched to a gene. DNA for the CDR3: TGTGCCAGCAGTGGATGGGACAGAGAGACCCAGTACTTC. Protein product: CASSGWDRETQYF.

This clone was detected once. The chain joins TRBV11-3 to TRBJ2-5, with TRBD1 as a possible D gene (5 bases). The CDR3 loop spans 14 amino acids. V was shortened by 1 base and J by 1 base, with 7 bases between the two germline ends. Germline V gives CDR1 SGHNT, CDR2 YENEEA. The CDR3 bases are TGTGCCAGCAGCTTAGGGGGCAGCCAAGAGACCCAGTACTTC. The encoded protein is CASSLGGSQETQYF.

The rearrangement links TRBV6-6 to TRBJ2-4, with TRBD2 as a possible D gene (6 bases). The germline gives CDR1 MNHNY, CDR2 SVGAGI (reference sequence). This CDR3 has 12 residues. The V gene lost 7 bases and the J gene lost 10 bases, with 14 bases spanning the gap. The CDR3 nucleotides are TGTGCCAGCAAAGGTGGCGGGGTAATTCAGTACTTC. The encoded protein is CASKGGGVIQYF.

The V and J genes are TRBV11-2 and TRBJ2-7; 7 positions match TRBD1. The CDR3 spans 16 residues. V lost 2 bases to trimming and J lost 2 bases; unmatched junction nucleotides: 9. Germline V gene sequence: CDR1 SGHAT, CDR2 FQNNGV. The CDR3 nucleotides read TGTGCCAGCAGCTTACCCCCAAGGCAGGGGGCCTACGAGCAGTACTTC. Protein product: CASSLPPRQGAYEQYF.

This clone was detected only once. The genes are TRBV7-6 and TRBJ2-2; 7 positions agree with TRBD1. After removal of 5 bases from V and 7 bases from J, the junction contained 4 bases not matched to a gene. The germline gives CDR1 SGHVS, CDR2 FNYEAQ. The CDR3 extends over 13 amino acids. CDR3 amino acids: CASSLTGDGELFF. In nucleotides, the CDR3 is TGTGCCAGCAGCCTCACAGGGGACGGGGAGCTGTTTTTT.

The chain carries TRBV28 and TRBJ2-5; tentative D call: TRBD2 (6 bases). Trimming removed 7 bases from V and 0 bases from J, with 9 bases in between. The CDR3 has 13 residues. CDR1 MDHEN and CDR2 SYDVKM come from the germline V gene. CDR3 region: CASIRGYQETQYF. In DNA, the CDR3 is TGTGCCAGCATTCGGGGGTACCAAGAGACCCAGTACTTC.

The V call is TRBV28, the J call TRBJ2-2; 13 nucleotides line up with TRBD2. Germline V gene data show CDR1 as MDHEN and CDR2 as SYDVKM. This CDR3 region has 14 residues. The V gene end was trimmed by 7 bases and the J gene end by 6 bases; junction bases not matched to a gene: 2. This CDR3 is CASTTSGRAGELFF. DNA of the CDR3: TGTGCCAGCACTACTAGCGGGAGGGCCGGGGAGCTGTTTTTT.

This sequence joins TRBV6-6 and TRBJ1-3, with a possible D match to TRBD1 (6 bases). The CDR3 runs to 16 residues. Germline CDR1 and CDR2: MNHNY and SVGAGI (reference sequence). V was shortened by 6 bases and J by 1 base, with 16 bases between the two germline ends. The CDR3 protein is CASSPTRDISGNTIYF. CDR3 bases: TGTGCCAGCAGCCCTACCCGGGACATTTCTGGAAACACCATATATTTT.

The rearrangement links TRBV2 to TRBJ2-5, with 9 bases lining up with TRBD2. The CDR3 contains 13 residues. Per germline, CDR1 SNHLY and CDR2 FYNNEI. After removal of 7 bases from V and 3 bases from J, the junction contained 3 bases not matched to a gene. The CDR3 loop is CASKGGREETQYF. The CDR3, as DNA: TGTGCCAGCAAAGGCGGGAGGGAAGAGACCCAGTACTTC.

The CDR3 spells CASSYQAITSTDTQYF. DNA of the CDR3: TGTGCCAGCAGTTACCAGGCCATCACAAGCACAGATACGCAGTATTTT. The J gene is TRBJ2-3, the V gene TRBV6-5, with D hard to call. The CDR3 extends over 16 amino acids. Per the germline V gene, CDR1 is MNHEY and CDR2 is SVGAGI. The V end was cut by 2 bases, the J end by 0 bases, with 12 bases between.